The T cell receptor (beta chain) described here comes from a study of blood T cell repertoires in COVID-19 (dated by TCRdb to about 2020). About the investigation overall: Collaborator samples came from the United States, Italy and Spain and covered acute and convalescent phases of COVID-19. Where HLA class I and class II types were available, the types were taken from metadata supplied by the sample provider, not from assay-based typing. The repertoires were released in a freely available public database meant as a resource for research on the immune response to SARS-CoV-2. The dataset comprised deeply sampled blood TCRbeta repertoires from subjects exposed to, actively infected with, or recovered from COVID-19. The material from the prospective study consisted of cDNA or gDNA derived from T cells, B-cell-depleted T cells, or PBMCs. The samples were drawn from two sources: the first 160 participants of the ongoing ImmuneRACE study, and approximately 1,300 subjects contributed by 6 global collaborators. Sample metadata almost always included a de-identified subject ID, COVID-19 status, age in years and sex. General conclusions and limits of the study: Clinical and demographic metadata were provided uncurated, with the amount varying by source and participant.

The CDR3 runs 14 residues from the cysteine to the phenylalanine. Solely the CDR3 DNA is kept, with 42 bases framed from the first base. Cut back by 4 bases and 4 bases, the V and J ends lie 14 bases apart. In the germline V gene, CDR1 corresponds to SGHRS and CDR2 to YFSETQ. In the prospective study, participants were about 18 to 89 years old, resided in fewer than 25 geographic areas of the United States, and were enrolled through a virtual design. Cohort assignment in the prospective study relied on participant-reported clinical history from a screening survey and a study questionnaire. Recovered participants in ImmuneRACE Cohort 3 were defined by two consecutive negative NP/OP PCR tests, clearance by a healthcare professional, or resolution of symptoms. Each participant in the prospective study had whole blood, serum and a nasopharyngeal or oropharyngeal swab collected by mobile phlebotomists. Participants in the prospective study had the option to provide additional blood draws and questionnaires over a roughly 2-month period. Prospective study blood samples were shipped either frozen or at room temperature before DNA extraction.

For this clone: Its target antigen remains unknown. No much larger clone exists at a distance of one base, and base qualities are not known.

The immunoSEQ Assay, a bias-controlled multiplex PCR, was used to amplify TCRbeta CDR3 regions from genomic DNA. On the authors' methods: The number of nucleated cells in each sample was estimated from the amplification of reference gene primers within the assay. To quantify the absolute abundance of each unique TCRbeta CDR3 rearrangement, sequence reads were collapsed and filtered. Productive Simpson clonality was computed per sample as the square root of Simpson's diversity index over productive rearrangements. Held by TCRdb, this immuneACCESS table contains in-frame sequences only and omits some clones. Under half of the omission traces to an unresolved V gene where checked; the cause of the rest is unknown. The DNA gave D and trimming, while V, J and clone size come from that table. The sample records approximately 300,000 clones, roughly nine tenths of which are singletons. The leading ten clones occupy approximately 5.4% of the sample.

Recombination linked TRBV5-1 to TRBJ2-5; TRBD2 is a weak D gene call, 6 bases matching. This sequence originates from a woman aged 25 to 39 who had recovered from COVID-19. The specimen sequenced was PBMCs or T cells enriched from blood (not recorded which). The encoded CDR3 is CASSPNGGAETQYF. Read as DNA, the sequence is TGCGCCAGCAGCCCAAATGGAGGGGCAGAGACCCAGTACTTC. Here the CDR3 is joined to the reference TRBV5-1 and TRBJ2-5 genes, and the full variable domain is: KAGVTQTPRYLIKTRGQQVTLSCSPISGHRSVSWYQQTPGQGLQFLFEYFSETQRNKGNFPGRFSGRQFSNSRSEMNVSTLELGDSALYLCASSPNGGAETQYFGPGTRLLVL.